The text below deals with one TCR beta chain. Antigen unknown. This sample is part of a study of shared clonotypes between healthy human individuals. Turning to the study itself: The composition of the donors was two women and three men aged 18 to 49. Broader study findings: Memory subsets generally showed smaller estimated richness than naive subsets did.

Several immunoSEQ plates held equal portions of the genomic DNA taken from each subset. Sequencing used immunoSEQ multiplex PCR; TCRdb keeps in-frame clones, though not all of them. The table has 550,000 to 700,000 clones, approximately 73% seen once. Trimming cost V 6 bases and J 6 bases, with 18 bases left between them. The CDR3 extends over 15 amino acids. Germline CDR1 WNHNN, CDR2 SYGVQD (reference sequence). The clonotype comes from a woman in her twenties or thirties in good health. The sample consisted of memory CD4+ T cells sorted from blood. As to subset: CD45RA-negative fraction. This chain joins TRBV10-1 and TRBJ2-1, with D possibly TRBD2 on 6 matching bases. In nucleotides, the CDR3 is TGCGCCAGCAGCTCCCGGTCGGGAGCGGGCAATGAGCAGTTCTTC. Residues: CASSSRSGAGNEQFF.